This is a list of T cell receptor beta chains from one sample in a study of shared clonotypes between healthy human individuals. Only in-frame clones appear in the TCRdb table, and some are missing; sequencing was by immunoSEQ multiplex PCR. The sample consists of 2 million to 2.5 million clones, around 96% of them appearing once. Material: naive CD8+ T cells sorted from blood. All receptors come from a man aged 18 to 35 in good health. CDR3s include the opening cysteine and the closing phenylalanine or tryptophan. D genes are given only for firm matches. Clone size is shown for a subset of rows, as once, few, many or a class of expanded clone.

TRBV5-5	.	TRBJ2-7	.	CASSPDGYEQYF	TGTGCCAGCAGCCCCGACGGATACGAGCAGTACTTC
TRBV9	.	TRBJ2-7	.	CASSSGPPSYEQYF	TGTGCCAGCAGCTCAGGGCCCCCCTCCTACGAGCAGTACTTC
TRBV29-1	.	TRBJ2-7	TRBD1	CSVETGQGPYEQYF	TGCAGCGTTGAAACGGGACAGGGGCCCTACGAGCAGTACTTC
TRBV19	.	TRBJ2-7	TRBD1	CASSIITGTGYYEQYF	TGTGCCAGTAGTATAATCACCGGGACAGGATATTACGAGCAGTACTTC
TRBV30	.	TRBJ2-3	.	CAWSGSPSAYTDTQYF	TGTGCCTGGAGTGGATCCCCATCAGCCTACACAGATACGCAGTATTTT
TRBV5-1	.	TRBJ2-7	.	CASSLVGGSYEQYF	TGCGCCAGCAGCCTCGTGGGGGGATCCTACGAGCAGTACTTC
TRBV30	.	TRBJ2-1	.	CAWGGSSYNEQFF	TGTGCCTGGGGGGGGAGCTCCTACAATGAGCAGTTCTTC
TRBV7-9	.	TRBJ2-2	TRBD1	CASSWYSPPDRGRLGELFF	TGTGCCAGCAGCTGGTATTCCCCTCCGGACAGGGGGCGCCTCGGGGAGCTGTTTTTT
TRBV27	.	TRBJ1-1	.	CASSPSGGERNTEAFF	TGTGCCAGCAGTCCCTCCGGGGGGGAGAGGAACACTGAAGCTTTCTTT
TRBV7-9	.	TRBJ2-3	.	CASSLGADTDTQYF	TGTGCCAGCAGCTTAGGGGCAGACACAGATACGCAGTATTTT
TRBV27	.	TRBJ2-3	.	CASSLFRGGTTDTQYF	TGTGCCAGCAGTTTATTCCGGGGTGGAACCACAGATACGCAGTATTTT
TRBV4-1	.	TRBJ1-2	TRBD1	CASSRTNRGNYGYTF	TGCGCCAGCAGCCGGACGAACAGGGGGAACTATGGCTACACCTTC
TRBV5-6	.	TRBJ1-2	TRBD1	CASSPGQGNYGYTF	TGTGCCAGCAGCCCGGGACAGGGTAATTATGGCTACACCTTC
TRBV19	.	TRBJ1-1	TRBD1	CASASGGNTEAFF	TGTGCCAGTGCGTCAGGGGGGAACACTGAAGCTTTCTTT
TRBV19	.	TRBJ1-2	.	CASIISISTASYGYTF	TGTGCCAGTATCATTAGTATCAGTACGGCTTCCTATGGCTACACCTTC
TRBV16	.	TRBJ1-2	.	CASSQSTANGYTF	TGTGCCAGCAGCCAATCGACAGCTAATGGCTACACCTTC
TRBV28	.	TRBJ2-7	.	CASSSGTGYSEQYF	TGTGCCAGCAGTTCCGGGACGGGTTATTCAGAGCAGTACTTC
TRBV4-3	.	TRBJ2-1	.	CASSHGSGERNEQFF	TGCGCCAGCAGCCACGGGAGCGGAGAACGTAATGAGCAGTTCTTC
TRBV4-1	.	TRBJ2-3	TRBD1	CASSQEGTGNTDTQYF	TGCGCCAGCAGCCAAGAGGGGACAGGGAACACAGATACGCAGTATTTT
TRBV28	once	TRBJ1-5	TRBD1	CASSFPWTGGFDQPQHF	TGTGCCAGCAGTTTCCCCTGGACAGGGGGATTCGATCAGCCCCAGCATTTT
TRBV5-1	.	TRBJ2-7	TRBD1	CASRTGSSYEQYF	TGCGCCAGCAGGACAGGGAGCTCCTACGAGCAGTACTTC
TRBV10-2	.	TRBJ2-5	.	CATLGSSEWQETQYF	TGCGCCACCCTAGGGTCTAGTGAGTGGCAAGAGACCCAGTACTTC
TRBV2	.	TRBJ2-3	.	CASIPTSLVADTQYF	TGTGCCAGCATCCCCACTAGTTTGGTCGCCGATACGCAGTATTTT
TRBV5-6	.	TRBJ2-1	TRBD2	CASSLYLELAEFF	TGTGCCAGCAGCTTGTACTTGGAACTAGCGGAGTTCTTC
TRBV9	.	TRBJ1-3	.	CASSPDGSSGNTIYF	TGTGCCAGCAGTCCGGACGGCAGCTCTGGAAACACCATATATTTT
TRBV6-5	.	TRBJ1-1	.	CASSETGPGTEAFF	TGTGCCAGCAGCGAAACAGGGCCTGGTACTGAAGCTTTCTTT
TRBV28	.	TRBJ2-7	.	CASSPIDGTLAYEQYF	TGTGCCAGCAGCCCGATTGATGGCACCCTAGCCTACGAGCAGTACTTC
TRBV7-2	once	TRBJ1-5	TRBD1	CASSPVTSGTGSNQPQHF	TGTGCCAGCAGCCCGGTAACCTCCGGGACAGGGAGCAATCAGCCCCAGCATTTT
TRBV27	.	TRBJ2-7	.	CASSPPTGLQYF	TGTGCCAGCAGTCCTCCCACAGGTCTGCAGTACTTC
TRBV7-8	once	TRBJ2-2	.	CASSPRGTGELFF	TGTGCCAGCAGCCCCCGGGGCACCGGGGAGCTGTTTTTT
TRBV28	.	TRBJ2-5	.	CASSLHFGASANQETQYF	TGTGCCAGCAGTTTACATTTCGGGGCTAGCGCTAACCAAGAGACCCAGTACTTC
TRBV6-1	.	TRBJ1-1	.	CASSEVDTMNTEAFF	TGTGCCAGCAGTGAGGTCGACACAATGAACACTGAAGCTTTCTTT
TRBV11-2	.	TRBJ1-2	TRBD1	CASSFGTGSLDGYTF	TGTGCCAGCAGCTTCGGGACAGGGTCTCTGGATGGCTACACCTTC
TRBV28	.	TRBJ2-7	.	CASRSRGLNLYEQYF	TGTGCCAGCCGGAGTAGGGGCCTAAACCTCTACGAGCAGTACTTC
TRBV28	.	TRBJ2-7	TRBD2	CASSQPSGDNTYEQYF	TGTGCCAGCAGCCAACCTAGCGGGGACAACACCTACGAGCAGTACTTC
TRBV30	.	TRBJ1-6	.	CAWSVPEFSSYNSPLHF	TGTGCCTGGAGTGTACCTGAGTTCAGCTCCTATAATTCACCCCTCCACTTT
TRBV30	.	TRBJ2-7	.	CAWSVGSGYEQYF	TGTGCCTGGAGTGTTGGGTCAGGATACGAGCAGTACTTC
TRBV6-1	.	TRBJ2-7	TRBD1	CASSEPGQGDEQYF	TGTGCCAGCAGTGAACCGGGACAGGGGGACGAGCAGTACTTC
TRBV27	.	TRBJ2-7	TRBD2	CASSLMTSGGAYEQYF	TGTGCCAGCAGTTTAATGACTAGCGGGGGGGCCTACGAGCAGTACTTC
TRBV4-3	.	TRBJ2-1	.	CASSHDFVDNEQFF	TGCGCCAGCAGCCACGACTTCGTCGACAATGAGCAGTTCTTC
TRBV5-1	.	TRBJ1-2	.	CASTSGGNYGYTF	TGCGCCAGCACCTCTGGTGGTAACTATGGCTACACCTTC